This entry describes one TCR beta chain. What it binds is not known. This table comes from immunoSEQ multiplex PCR, and its TCRdb copy is limited to in-frame clones, with some not included. The data show under 250,000 clones, around 80% seen once. Trimming pared 4 bases from V and 6 bases from J, leaving 9 bases between. The CDR3 runs 13 residues. Germline V gene lookup returns CDR1 MNHEY and CDR2 SVGAGI. The sample comes from a study of cytomegalovirus exposure and HLA in healthy donors. Whole-study results and caveats: Confirmation was obtained in vitro that three CMV-associated chains are specific for CMV antigens.

Sequencing was performed on PBMCs. The sequence came from a woman aged 25 to 39 in good health and CMV-seronegative. V usage is TRBV6-5 and J usage is TRBJ2-2; TRBD1 is a possible D gene (5 bases). The CDR3 region is CASSFDSAGELFF. Written as DNA, the CDR3 is TGTGCCAGCAGTTTCGACAGCGCCGGGGAGCTGTTTTTT.